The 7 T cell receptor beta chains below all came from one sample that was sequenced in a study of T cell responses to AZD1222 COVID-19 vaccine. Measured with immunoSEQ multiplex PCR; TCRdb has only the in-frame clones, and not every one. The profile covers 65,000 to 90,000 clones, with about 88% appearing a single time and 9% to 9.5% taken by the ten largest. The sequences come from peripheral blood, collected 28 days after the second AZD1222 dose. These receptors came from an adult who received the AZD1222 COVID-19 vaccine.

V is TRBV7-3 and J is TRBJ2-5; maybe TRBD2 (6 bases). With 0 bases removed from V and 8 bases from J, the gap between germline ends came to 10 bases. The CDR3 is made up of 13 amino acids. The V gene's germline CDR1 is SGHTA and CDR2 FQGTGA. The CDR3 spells CASSLTTGGTQYF. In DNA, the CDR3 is TGTGCCAGCAGCTTAACGACCGGGGGTACCCAGTACTTC.

The DNA of the CDR3 is TGTGCCAGCAGTCCAGGGCTGGGGCAAGGGGGCTACACCTTC. Protein sequence: CASSPGLGQGGYTF. The chain links TRBV9 to TRBJ1-2, with D perhaps TRBD1 (5 bases). The CDR3 has 14 residues. V lost 5 bases and J lost 8, with 19 bases in between. Germline V lookup: CDR1 SGDLS, CDR2 YYNGEE.

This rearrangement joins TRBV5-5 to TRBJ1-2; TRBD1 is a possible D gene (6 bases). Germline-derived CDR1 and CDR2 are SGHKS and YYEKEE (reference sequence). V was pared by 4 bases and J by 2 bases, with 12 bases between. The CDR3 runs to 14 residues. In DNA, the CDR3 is TGTGCCAGCAGCCCAATTACAGGGAACTATGGCTACACCTTC. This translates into CASSPITGNYGYTF.

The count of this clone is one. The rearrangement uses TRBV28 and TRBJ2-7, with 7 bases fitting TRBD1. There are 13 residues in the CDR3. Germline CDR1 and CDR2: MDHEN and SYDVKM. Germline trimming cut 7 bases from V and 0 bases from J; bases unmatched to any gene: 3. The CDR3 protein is CASIDRDSYEQYV. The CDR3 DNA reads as TGTGCCAGCATAGACAGGGACTCCTACGAGCAGTACGTC.

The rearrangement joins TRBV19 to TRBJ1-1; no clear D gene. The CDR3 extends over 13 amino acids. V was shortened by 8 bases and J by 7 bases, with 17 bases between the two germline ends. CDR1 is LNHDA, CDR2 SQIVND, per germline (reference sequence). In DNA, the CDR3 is TGTGCCAGTCGGACCCGAGAACGTAGTGAAGCTTTCTTT. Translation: CASRTRERSEAFF.

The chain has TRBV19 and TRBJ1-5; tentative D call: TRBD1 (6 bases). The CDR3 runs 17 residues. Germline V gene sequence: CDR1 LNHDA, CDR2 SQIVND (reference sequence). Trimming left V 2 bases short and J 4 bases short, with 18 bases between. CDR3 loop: CASSIPSPGVGNQPQHF. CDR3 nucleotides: TGTGCCAGTAGTATACCCTCACCAGGGGTTGGTAATCAGCCCCAGCATTTT.

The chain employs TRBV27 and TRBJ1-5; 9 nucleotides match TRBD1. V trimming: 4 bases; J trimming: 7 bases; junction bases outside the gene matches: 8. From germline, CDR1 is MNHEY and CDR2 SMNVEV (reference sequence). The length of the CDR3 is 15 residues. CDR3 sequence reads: CASSSKQGAGQPQHF. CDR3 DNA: TGTGCCAGCAGTTCGAAACAGGGGGCTGGGCAGCCCCAGCATTTT.